Here is one T cell receptor beta chain with its context. Its matching antigen is unknown. PCR involved 60 Vbeta and 13 Jbeta primers. Sequenced by immunoSEQ multiplex PCR; TCRdb stores in-frame clones only, minus some. This table holds roughly 130,000 clones, roughly three fifths found once. This record comes from a study of cytomegalovirus exposure and HLA in healthy donors. Study-wide points: Association with HLA alleles at 0.05 false discovery rate was found for 17,000 or so TCR beta sequences in a later analysis.

This receptor was taken from a male donor in good health and CMV-seronegative. The sequencing input was PBMCs.

This CDR3 reads CASSRQGAYTEAFF. The CDR3 coding sequence is TGTGCCAGCAGTCGACAGGGGGCGTACACTGAAGCTTTCTTT. The chain is built from TRBV6-5 and TRBJ1-1; 10 bases map to TRBD1. Germline CDR1 reads MNHEY; CDR2 reads SVGAGI. V lost 5 bases and J lost 3; bases outside the gene matches: 3. This CDR3 spans 14 amino acids.